The 26 T cell receptor beta chains below were found in one sample sequenced in a study of blood T cells in healthy people across ages. Next came a second PCR, run for about 6 to 11 cycles, which used a sample-barcoded 5' primer along with a J-beta primer mix. TCRdb analysed the 5' RACE reads with MiXCR anew, one entry per CDR3 protein. Among over a million distinct CDR3 sequences listed, roughly 60% were seen once. Sequencing was carried out using blood. The receptors here all came from a young man in good health.

V and J are TRBV24-1 and TRBJ2-1, with D possibly being TRBD1 (5 bases). V was clipped by 3 bases and J by 7 bases, with 12 bases between them. CDR1 and CDR2 from the germline V gene are KGHDR and SFDVKD. The CDR3 runs to 14 residues. CDR3 coding DNA: TGTGCCACCAGTGATAGTCCAGGGAAGAATGAGCAGTTCTTC. Translated, it gives CATSDSPGKNEQFF.

V usage is TRBV20-1 and J usage is TRBJ2-7, with D unresolved. The CDR3 spans 14 residues. The V end lost 4 bases, the J end lost 5 bases, and 18 bases lay between the germline ends. Germline values: CDR1 DFQATT, CDR2 SNEGSKA (reference sequence). The CDR3 reads CSAIGNMVGDEQYF. The CDR3 DNA follows: TGCAGTGCTATCGGTAATATGGTTGGGGACGAGCAGTACTTC.

The V gene is TRBV11-2, the J gene TRBJ2-7; possible D gene TRBD2, 7 bases. The CDR3 loop spans 13 amino acids. Germline V gives CDR1 SGHAT, CDR2 FQNNGV. The ends were cut back, 6 bases at V and 1 base at J, with 10 bases in the middle. DNA of the CDR3: TGTGCCAGCAGGCGGGGGCCTTCCTACGAGCAGTACTTC. Protein product: CASRRGPSYEQYF.

Notes on this clonotype: Germline is not matched at one junction end, which may reflect a read error. The genes are TRBV20-1 and TRBJ2-3; D unclear. CDR1 DFQATT and CDR2 SNEGSKA come from the germline V gene (reference sequence). The length of the CDR3 is 13 residues. CDR3 DNA: TGCAGTGCTCGCGAGCTGGGCACAAATACGCAGTATTTT. It codes for CSARELGTNTQYF.

The gene calls are TRBV9 and TRBJ1-5; D unclear. The germline gives CDR1 SGDLS, CDR2 YYNGEE. Between the trimmed V and J ends, which lost 3 bases and 7 bases, there was a span of 5 bases. CDR3 size: 11 residues. The CDR3 sequence: CASSAQQPQHF. The CDR3 nucleotides are TGTGCCAGCAGCGCCCAGCAGCCCCAGCATTTT.

This chain links TRBV12-3 or TRBV12-4 with TRBJ2-7; perhaps D is TRBD1 or TRBD2 (5 bases each). Near its end, the DNA agrees better with TRBJ2-5, so the J call may be wrong. This CDR3 contains 14 residues. This CDR3 reads CASSLGTARETQYF. CDR3 DNA: TGTGCCAGCAGCCTTGGGACCGCTCGAGAGACCCAGTACTTC.

The chain has TRBV4-3 and TRBJ2-5, with D perhaps given as TRBD1 or TRBD2 (6 bases each). In germline, CDR1 is LGHNA, CDR2 YSLEER. The CDR3 length is 16 residues. Trimming cost V 1 base and J 5 bases, with 17 bases left between them. The CDR3 bases are TGCGCCAGCAGCCAAGCGGTCACAGGGACTTGGGAGACCCAGTACTTC. Its protein is CASSQAVTGTWETQYF.

V usage is TRBV20-1 and J usage is TRBJ2-7; D possibly matches TRBD1 or TRBD2 (5 bases each). CDR3 length: 11 residues. The ends were cut back, 6 bases at V and 7 bases at J, with 13 bases in the middle. Germline V gene data show CDR1 as DFQATT and CDR2 as SNEGSKA (reference sequence). The chain's CDR3 is CSAPGPLEQYF. The CDR3 nucleotides read TGCAGTGCCCCGGGGCCTCTGGAGCAGTACTTC.

V and J are TRBV9 and TRBJ2-5; 8 bases line up with TRBD1. The J call may be faulty, since TRBJ2-7 better matches the DNA end. CDR3 size: 15 residues. Germline V CDR1 and CDR2: SGDLS, YYNGEE. DNA for the CDR3: TGTGCCAGCAGCATTAGCGACAGGGGCGTATACGAGCAGTACTTC. Translated: CASSISDRGVYEQYF.

This clonotype was seen a few times. This rearrangement joins TRBV29-1 to TRBJ2-3, with D possibly TRBD1 on 6 matching bases. The CDR3 length is 14 residues. The ends were cut back, 3 bases at V and 5 bases at J, with 15 bases in the middle. Germline V lookup: CDR1 SQVTM, CDR2 ANQGSEA. The CDR3 region has the DNA TGCAGCGTTGAGGTCCCAGGGGCGCGAGATACGCAGTATTTT. It is translated as CSVEVPGARDTQYF.

The chain couples TRBV20-1 to TRBJ1-5, with 7 positions matching TRBD1. The CDR3 is 15 amino acids. Germline lookup yields CDR1 DFQATT and CDR2 SNEGSKA (reference sequence). The V gene end was trimmed by 0 bases and the J gene end by 3 bases; junction bases not matched to a gene: 5. This CDR3 is CSAREPDRLNQPQHF. CDR3 nucleotides: TGCAGTGCTAGAGAACCGGACAGGCTCAATCAGCCCCAGCATTTT.

The chain uses TRBV11-2 and TRBJ2-2, with D maybe TRBD2 (5 bases). V was pared by 5 bases and J by 4 bases, with 17 bases between. This CDR3 region has 16 residues. CDR1 is SGHAT, CDR2 FQNNGV, per germline. This CDR3 is CASSHRRGPPTGELFF. The CDR3 DNA sequence: TGTGCCAGCAGCCATAGGAGAGGGCCCCCCACCGGGGAGCTGTTTTTT.

The chain employs TRBV6-2 or TRBV6-3 and TRBJ2-4; 13 nucleotides match TRBD2. The better agreement between TRBJ2-7 and the DNA end casts doubt on the J call. This CDR3 spans 15 amino acids. The germline CDR1 and CDR2 sequences are MNHEY and SVGEGT. CDR3 region: CASNILAGGPGEQYF. As DNA, the CDR3 is TGTGCCAGCAATATACTAGCGGGAGGGCCAGGCGAGCAGTACTTC.

V usage is TRBV5-1 and J usage is TRBJ2-5, with 8 bases aligning to TRBD2. Germline V gives CDR1 SGHRS, CDR2 YFSETQ. V lost 5 bases and J lost 4; bases outside the gene matches: 10. This CDR3 contains 15 residues. CDR3 protein: CASSSREAGGETQYF. CDR3 bases: TGCGCCAGCAGTTCCCGGGAGGCGGGGGGAGAGACCCAGTACTTC.

This chain uses TRBV5-1 with TRBJ1-5; a weak D match, TRBD1 (5 bases). This CDR3 has 17 residues. Germline V lookup: CDR1 SGHRS, CDR2 YFSETQ. The V gene lost 0 bases and the J gene lost 0 bases, with 13 bases spanning the gap. CDR3 amino acids: CASSLARVDHSNQPQHF. The CDR3 DNA follows: TGCGCCAGCAGCTTGGCCAGGGTGGACCATAGCAATCAGCCCCAGCATTTT. Complete variable domain (other parts from reference TRBV5-1 and TRBJ1-5): KAGVTQTPRYLIKTRGQQVTLSCSPISGHRSVSWYQQTPGQGLQFLFEYFSETQRNKGNFPGRFSGRQFSNSRSEMNVSTLELGDSALYLCASSLARVDHSNQPQHFGDGTRLSIL.

This clonotype was seen more than once but under ten times. The chain recombines TRBV28 with TRBJ1-4; 8 bases are shared with TRBD1. The ends lost 3 bases at V and 8 bases at J; junction bases unmatched: 17. From germline, CDR1 is MDHEN and CDR2 SYDVKM. The CDR3 consists of 18 residues. CDR3 in amino acids: CASSFRDRPTRVVEKLFF. The CDR3, as DNA: TGTGCCAGCAGTTTCCGGGACAGGCCGACTCGGGTGGTGGAAAAACTGTTTTTT.

This chain links TRBV6-6 with TRBJ1-1; D uncertain. The CDR3 has 14 residues. Trimming shortened V by 5 bases and J by 0 bases, and 10 bases separated the two germline ends. Germline assignment: CDR1 MNHNY and CDR2 SVGAGI (reference sequence). The DNA of the CDR3 is TGTGCCAGCAGTGTAGCAGGATTGAACACTGAAGCTTTCTTT. Its translation: CASSVAGLNTEAFF.

V gene TRBV20-1 combines with J gene TRBJ1-1; perhaps TRBD1 as D (6 bases). CDR1 is DFQATT and CDR2 is SNEGSKA in the germline V gene (reference sequence). V lost 3 bases to trimming and J lost 8 bases, with 22 bases between them. CDR3 length: 15 residues. CDR3 nucleotide sequence: TGCAGTGCTAGCGGATTGGGCCCAGGGGTCCCCGAAGCTTTCTTT. Its protein product is CSASGLGPGVPEAFF.

The chain combines TRBV12-3 or TRBV12-4 with TRBJ2-3; D remains ambiguous. The CDR3 runs to 18 residues. The V end lost 6 bases, the J end lost 2 bases, and 24 bases lay between the germline ends. In DNA form, the CDR3 reads TGTGCCAGCAGACCCATCTGGAGAATAGCTGACCACACAGATACGCAGTATTTT. As protein: CASRPIWRIADHTDTQYF.

This chain joins TRBV7-6 and TRBJ2-5; D not resolved. The V gene lost 3 bases and the J gene lost 5 bases, with 7 bases spanning the gap. The CDR3 consists of 12 residues. Germline values: CDR1 SGHVS, CDR2 FNYEAQ. CDR3: CASSLILETQYF. CDR3 coding DNA: TGTGCCAGCAGCTTGATCCTGGAGACCCAGTACTTC.

This clonotype has a count of ten or more. The chain employs TRBV7-9 and TRBJ2-1; the D gene is possibly TRBD2 (6 bases). Germline V gives CDR1 SEHNR, CDR2 FQNEAQ (reference sequence). The CDR3 length is 12 residues. Trimming shortened V by 3 bases and J by 8 bases, and 8 bases separated the two germline ends. The CDR3 loop reads CASSFGGDEQFF. The DNA for the CDR3 is TGTGCCAGCAGCTTTGGAGGGGATGAGCAGTTCTTC.

The rearrangement links TRBV6-6 to TRBJ1-5; 7 bases align to TRBD1. Unmatched junction bases numbered 7, after V lost 7 bases and J lost 1 base. The CDR3 runs 15 residues. Germline V gene data show CDR1 as MNHNY and CDR2 as SVGAGI (reference sequence). CDR3 sequence: CASIEDRASNQPQHF. The CDR3 DNA reads TGTGCCAGCATAGAAGACAGGGCCAGCAATCAGCCCCAGCATTTT.

The rearrangement uses TRBV20-1 and TRBJ2-4, with no clear D. The CDR3 runs to 13 residues. V lost 6 bases to trimming and J lost 8 bases, with 17 bases between them. Looked up from germline, CDR1 is DFQATT and CDR2 is SNEGSKA (reference sequence). As DNA, the CDR3 is TGCAGTGCGCCTGAGTCGGTGCTAGACATTCAGTACTTC. Translating it yields CSAPESVLDIQYF.

The rearrangement links TRBV5-1 to TRBJ1-1; 8 bases align to TRBD1. The length of the CDR3 is 15 residues. In germline, CDR1 is SGHRS, CDR2 YFSETQ. V lost 3 bases to trimming and J lost 0 bases; unmatched junction nucleotides: 4. The CDR3 spells CASSSATGVNTEAFF. CDR3 nucleotide sequence: TGCGCCAGCAGCTCCGCGACAGGGGTGAACACTGAAGCTTTCTTT.

The chain recombines TRBV20-1 with TRBJ2-1; D unresolved. CDR1 and CDR2 (germline): DFQATT, SNEGSKA (reference sequence). V lost 6 bases to trimming and J lost 2 bases, with 5 bases between them. The CDR3 has 11 residues. The CDR3 loop is CSALPYNEQFF. The CDR3 DNA is TGCAGTGCCTTGCCCTACAATGAGCAGTTCTTC.

The V call is TRBV29-1, the J call TRBJ1-4; 7 bases are a match to TRBD1. With V trimmed by 0 bases and J by 4 bases, 11 bases remained unmatched. The CDR3 has 17 residues. CDR1 and CDR2 from the germline V gene are SQVTM and ANQGSEA. The CDR3 is CSVEEGFRQGVNEKLFF. The CDR3 DNA reads as TGCAGCGTTGAAGAAGGCTTCCGACAGGGTGTTAATGAAAAACTGTTTTTT.